This entry lists 11 T cell receptor beta chains sequenced from one sample in a study of blood T cell repertoires in COVID-19. Assay: immunoSEQ multiplex PCR; the TCRdb copy retains only in-frame clones and omits some. The table has about 230,000 clones, roughly nine tenths seen once; the top ten hold approximately 3.3%. The sequenced sample was PBMCs or T cells enriched from blood (not recorded which). The origin of the receptors is a woman in her fifties or sixties in a cohort exposed to, infected with or recovered from COVID-19 (not recorded which).

This clone was recorded once. V is TRBV24-1 and J is TRBJ1-2; D not certain. Germline V gene lookup returns CDR1 KGHDR and CDR2 SFDVKD. This CDR3 comprises 14 residues. The V end lost 3 bases, the J end lost 4 bases, and 11 bases lay between the germline ends. CDR3 bases: TGTGCCACCAGTGATCCTGGGGAGATCTATGGCTACACCTTC. Translating gives CATSDPGEIYGYTF.

This chain links TRBV9 with TRBJ2-2, with D possibly matching TRBD2 (7 bases). Germline-derived CDR1 and CDR2 are SGDLS and YYNGEE. The CDR3 consists of 14 residues. Trimming removed 3 bases from V and 6 bases from J, with 12 bases in between. In DNA, the CDR3 is TGTGCCAGCAGCGAGGGGGGGTTCGCCGGGGAGCTGTTTTTT. Its protein is CASSEGGFAGELFF.

The rearrangement links TRBV30 to TRBJ1-2; D is possibly TRBD1 (6 bases). The germline V gene encodes CDR1 GTSNPN and CDR2 SVGIG (reference sequence). The CDR3 runs to 14 residues. V was cut by 4 bases and J by 1 base, with 13 bases left in between. CDR3 loop: CAWKVPGDNYGYTF. The CDR3, as DNA: TGTGCCTGGAAGGTGCCAGGGGATAACTATGGCTACACCTTC. Looking up the rest from reference TRBV30 and TRBJ1-2 gives the full variable domain: SQTIHQWPATLVQPVGSPLSLECTVEGTSNPNLYWYRQAAGRGLQLLFYSVGIGQISSEVPQNLSASRPQDRQFILSSKKLLLSDSGFYLCAWKVPGDNYGYTFGSGTRLTVV.

The chain is built from TRBV4-1 and TRBJ1-5; the D is unclear. CDR3 length: 17 amino acids. The germline V gene encodes CDR1 MGHRA and CDR2 YSYEKL. With 5 bases removed from V and 0 bases from J, the gap between germline ends came to 17 bases. The CDR3 sequence: CASSDKGRPISNQPQHF. The DNA for the CDR3 is TGCGCCAGCAGCGACAAAGGAAGGCCCATTAGCAATCAGCCCCAGCATTTT.

The chain recombines TRBV7-8 with TRBJ1-2, with 12 bases that match TRBD1. The V gene's germline CDR1 is SGHVS and CDR2 FQNEAQ. Germline trimming cut 2 bases from V and 6 bases from J; bases unmatched to any gene: 4. The length of the CDR3 is 15 residues. The DNA of the CDR3 is TGTGCCAGCAGCTTACCGGGACAGGGGGCTCATGGCTACACCTTC. It is translated as CASSLPGQGAHGYTF. Drawing the rest from reference TRBV7-8 and TRBJ1-2, the complete variable domain is GAGVSQSPRYKVAKRGQDVALRCDPISGHVSLFWYQQALGQGPEFLTYFQNEAQLDKSGLPSDRFFAERPEGSVSTLKIQRTQQEDSAVYLCASSLPGQGAHGYTFGSGTRLTVV.

CDR3 in DNA: TGTGCCAGCAGTTACTCCCGAGCGGGCATCTATGGCTACACCTTC. Its protein is CASSYSRAGIYGYTF. This sequence joins TRBV6-2 or TRBV6-3 and TRBJ1-2; no firm D call. Between the trimmed V and J ends, which lost 0 bases and 4 bases, there was a span of 12 bases. The germline V gene has CDR1 MNHEY and CDR2 SVGEGT. This CDR3 comprises 15 residues.

V and J are TRBV13 and TRBJ1-2; D not certain. The V end was cut by 6 bases, the J end by 4 bases, with 12 bases between. This CDR3 spans 13 amino acids. Germline V gene sequence: CDR1 PRHDT, CDR2 FYEKMQ (reference sequence). CDR3 in amino acids: CASRSGATYGYTF. The DNA of the CDR3 is TGTGCCAGCAGGTCGGGTGCCACCTATGGCTACACCTTC. Full variable domain (missing parts from reference TRBV13 and TRBJ1-2): AAGVIQSPRHLIKEKRETATLKCYPIPRHDTVYWYQQGPGQDPQFLISFYEKMQSDKGSIPDRFSAQQFSDYHSELNMSSLELGDSALYFCASRSGATYGYTFGSGTRLTVV.

This clone was counted at least ten times. This chain links TRBV4-3 with TRBJ1-4; the match to TRBD1 covers 7 bases. Trimming cost V 4 bases and J 8 bases; bases outside gene matches: 7. The CDR3 totals 14 residues. The germline V gene encodes CDR1 LGHNA and CDR2 YSLEER. The CDR3 spells CASSPGDSDEKLFF. The CDR3 bases are TGCGCCAGCAGCCCGGGGGACAGTGACGAAAAACTGTTTTTT.

This sequence joins TRBV9 and TRBJ1-6; perhaps TRBD1 as D (5 bases). Trimming left V 3 bases short and J 8 bases short, with 9 bases between. From germline, CDR1 is SGDLS and CDR2 YYNGEE. The CDR3 is 13 amino acids. CDR3 sequence: CASSEGPDSPLHF. The CDR3 coding sequence is TGTGCCAGCAGCGAGGGGCCCGATTCACCCCTCCACTTT.

About this clone: The same CDR3 also results from other DNA sequences found in this sample. The gene calls are TRBV7-2 and TRBJ1-6, with D perhaps TRBD1 (5 bases). CDR1 is SGHTA and CDR2 is FQGNSA in the germline V gene. Trimming left V 0 bases short and J 9 bases short, with 9 bases between. This CDR3 has 14 residues. The CDR3 DNA follows: TGTGCCAGCAGCTTAGCCCAGGGCGGTTCACCCCTCCACTTT. Translating gives CASSLAQGGSPLHF.

The genes are TRBV6-5 and TRBJ1-5; 8 nucleotides align to TRBD1. The germline gives CDR1 MNHEY, CDR2 SVGAGI. J lost 5 bases, V lost 7 bases, and 10 bases had no gene match. This CDR3 has 15 residues. The CDR3 DNA reads as TGTGCCAGCATCCCCGGACAGGGCAACCATCAGCCCCAGCATTTT. Its protein is CASIPGQGNHQPQHF.